The present TCR beta chain was sequenced within a study of Siglec-9 on CD8 T cells in melanoma (dated 2019 in TCRdb). Regarding the study in general: The study investigated Siglec-9 expression on CD8+ T cells and the role of Siglec-9 in regulating T cells in the melanoma tumor microenvironment. Overall study outcomes, separate from this receptor: An effector memory CD8+ T-cell subset that appeared to accumulate within melanoma tumors was reported to be marked and regulated by Siglec-9.

The CDR3 has 15 amino acids, counting the end cysteine and phenylalanine. Just CDR3 DNA is preserved here, 45 bases in frame from base 1. The germline V gene encodes CDR1 SGHRS and CDR2 YFSETQ. Trimming takes 3 bases off V and 2 bases off J; junction bases not matched to a gene: 4. Library construction relied on the immunoSEQ multiplex PCR assay. The clones in this table, taken by TCRdb from immuneACCESS, are in-frame only. Not every clone is retained; where verified, under half of the shortfall comes from an unresolved V gene, and the cause of the rest is unknown. This sample holds 25,000 to 30,000 clones; around three quarters were observed only once. Nearly 6% of the sample rests with the top ten. About this clone itself: Its antigen is unknown. Base quality data are lacking; no much larger clone is found one base away.

The material sequenced was Siglec-9- CD8+ T cells sorted from blood. What the cell subset or site label conveys for this sample: CD8 T cells lacking Siglec-9. The sequence came from a human donor in good health. The rearranged chain carries TRBV5-1 and TRBJ1-3; 8 central nucleotides agree with TRBD1. The CDR3 protein sequence reads: CASSSDRGAGNTIYF. The sequenced DNA is TGCGCCAGCAGCTCCGACAGGGGTGCTGGAAACACCATATATTTT.